These T cell receptor beta chains were read from a single sample in a study of spatial heterogeneity in lung cancer. TCRdb re-analysed the 5' RACE reads in MiXCR, keeping a single row per CDR3 protein. In the table there are approximately 25,000 distinct CDR3 sequences, 3% to 3.5% of which are singletons. The material sequenced was PBMCs, taken at surgery. The receptor set was obtained from a female donor with early-stage non-small cell lung cancer. The CDR3 runs from the conserved cysteine through the conserved F or W. The D gene is left open where the match is weak. A row's size may be missing; if present it is once, few, many or a size class.

TRBJ2-1 | many | TRBD2 | TRBV12-3/TRBV12-4 | CASSLVGWGLAASSYNEQFF | TGTGCCAGCAGTTTAGTGGGTTGGGGACTAGCGGCGAGCTCCTACAATGAGCAGTTCTTC
TRBJ2-1 | many | TRBD2 | TRBV6-2/TRBV6-3 | CASSYGASGQGHEQFF | TGTGCCAGCAGTTACGGGGCTAGCGGGCAAGGCCATGAGCAGTTCTTC
TRBJ2-7 | many | TRBD1 | TRBV5-1 | CASSAGGQGSYEQYF | TGCGCCAGCAGCGCGGGTGGACAGGGGAGCTACGAGCAGTACTTC
TRBJ2-2 | many | TRBD2 | TRBV11-3 | CASSPEGPGLAGAGELFF | TGTGCCAGCAGCCCGGAGGGGCCCGGACTAGCGGGAGCCGGGGAGCTGTTTTTT
TRBJ2-2 | many | NA | TRBV4-1 | CASSNRRGKNTGELFF | TGCGCCAGCAGCAACCGGAGGGGGAAGAACACCGGGGAGCTGTTTTTT
TRBJ1-2 | many | NA | TRBV10-3 | CAISESGGEGYGYTF | TGTGCCATCAGTGAGTCGGGCGGCGAGGGGTATGGCTACACCTTC
TRBJ2-5 | few | TRBD1 | TRBV2 | CATQGAGETQYF | TGTGCCACGCAGGGGGCTGGAGAGACCCAGTACTTC
TRBJ2-3 | many | NA | TRBV18 | CASSPNLTSYPSTDTQYF | TGTGCCAGCTCACCAAACCTCACAAGCTATCCTAGCACAGATACGCAGTATTTT
TRBJ2-1 | many | NA | TRBV4-1 | CASSQDRQSSYNEQFF | TGCGCCAGCAGCCAAGATCGGCAGAGCTCCTACAATGAGCAGTTCTTC
TRBJ1-2 | many | NA | TRBV29-1 | CSVGYGYTF | TGCAGCGTTGGCTATGGCTACACCTTC
TRBJ1-1 | many | TRBD1 | TRBV30 | CAWVSTGRNTEAFF | TGTGCCTGGGTATCGACAGGGAGGAACACTGAAGCTTTCTTT
TRBJ1-1 | NA | NA | TRBV5-1 | CASSLVTGLDTEAFF | TGCGCCAGCAGCTTGGTAACAGGGCTCGACACTGAAGCTTTCTTT
TRBJ2-5 | many | NA | TRBV12-3/TRBV12-4 | CASSLRLLSEETQYF | TGTGCCAGCAGTTTACGTTTGTTATCCGAAGAGACCCAGTACTTC
TRBJ2-5 | many | NA | TRBV13 | CASQSGQETQYF | TGTGCCAGCCAAAGCGGCCAAGAGACCCAGTACTTC
TRBJ2-1 | medium-sized | TRBD2 | TRBV7-9 | CASSLGGRAIGHEQFF | TGTGCCAGCAGCTTAGGCGGGAGGGCCATTGGCCATGAGCAGTTCTTC
TRBJ1-5 | many | NA | TRBV24-1 | CATSAGGYSNQPQHF | TGTGCCACCAGTGCCGGGGGTTATAGCAATCAGCCCCAGCATTTT
TRBJ2-3 | many | NA | TRBV10-2 | CASSETQAATDTQYF | TGCGCCAGCAGTGAGACGCAAGCGGCCACAGATACGCAGTATTTT
TRBJ1-5 | few | NA | TRBV3-1 | CASSQGTLTNQPQHF | TGTGCCAGCAGCCAAGGTACCCTAACTAATCAGCCCCAGCATTTT